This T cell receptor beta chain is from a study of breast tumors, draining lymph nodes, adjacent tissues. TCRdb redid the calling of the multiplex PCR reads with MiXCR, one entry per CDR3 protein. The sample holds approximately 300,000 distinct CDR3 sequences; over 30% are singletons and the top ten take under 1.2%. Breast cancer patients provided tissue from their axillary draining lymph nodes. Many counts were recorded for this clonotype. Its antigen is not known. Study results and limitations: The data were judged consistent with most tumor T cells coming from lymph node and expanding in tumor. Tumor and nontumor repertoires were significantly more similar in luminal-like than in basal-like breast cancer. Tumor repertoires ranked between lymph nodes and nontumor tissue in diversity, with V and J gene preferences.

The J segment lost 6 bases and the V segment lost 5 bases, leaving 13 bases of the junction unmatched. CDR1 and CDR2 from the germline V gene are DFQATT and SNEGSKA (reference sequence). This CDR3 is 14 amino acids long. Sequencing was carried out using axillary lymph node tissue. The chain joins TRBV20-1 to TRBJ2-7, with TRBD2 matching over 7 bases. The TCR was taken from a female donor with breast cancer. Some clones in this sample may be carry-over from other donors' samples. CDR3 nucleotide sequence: TGCAGTGCTGAGCGGCCGGGACTAAGGGGCGAGCAGTACTTC. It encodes CSAERPGLRGEQYF.